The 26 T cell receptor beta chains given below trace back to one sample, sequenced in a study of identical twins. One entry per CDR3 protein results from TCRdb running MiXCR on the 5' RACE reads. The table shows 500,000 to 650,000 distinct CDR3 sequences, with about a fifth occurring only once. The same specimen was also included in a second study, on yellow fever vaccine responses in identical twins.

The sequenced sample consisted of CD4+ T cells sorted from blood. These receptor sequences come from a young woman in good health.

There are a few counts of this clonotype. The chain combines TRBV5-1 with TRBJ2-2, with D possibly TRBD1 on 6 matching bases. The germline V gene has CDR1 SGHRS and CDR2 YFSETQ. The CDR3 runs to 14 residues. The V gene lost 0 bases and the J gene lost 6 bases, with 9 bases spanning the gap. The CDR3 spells CASSLVEGAGELFF. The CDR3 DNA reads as TGCGCCAGCAGCTTGGTTGAGGGGGCCGGGGAGCTGTTTTTT.

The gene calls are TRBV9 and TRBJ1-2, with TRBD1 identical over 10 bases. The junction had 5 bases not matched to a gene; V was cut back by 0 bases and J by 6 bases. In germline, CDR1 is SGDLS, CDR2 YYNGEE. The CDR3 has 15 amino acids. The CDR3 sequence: CASSVVSGTGDGYTF. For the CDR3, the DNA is TGTGCCAGCAGCGTAGTCTCCGGGACAGGGGATGGCTACACCTTC.

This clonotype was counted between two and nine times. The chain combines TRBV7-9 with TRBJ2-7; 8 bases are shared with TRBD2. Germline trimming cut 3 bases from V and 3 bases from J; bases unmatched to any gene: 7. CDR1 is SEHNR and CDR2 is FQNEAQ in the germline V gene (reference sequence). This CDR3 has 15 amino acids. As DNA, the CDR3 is TGTGCCAGCAGCTTTGAGCGAGCGGGAGACTACGAGCAGTACTTC. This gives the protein CASSFERAGDYEQYF.

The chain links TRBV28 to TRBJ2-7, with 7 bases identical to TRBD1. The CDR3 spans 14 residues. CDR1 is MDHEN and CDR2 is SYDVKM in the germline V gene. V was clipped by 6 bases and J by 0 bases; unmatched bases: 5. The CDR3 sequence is CASRQQGSSYEQYF. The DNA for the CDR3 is TGTGCCAGCAGGCAACAGGGGAGCTCCTACGAGCAGTACTTC.

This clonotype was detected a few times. CDR3: CASSSQTAPNEQFF. The CDR3 coding sequence is TGTGCCAGCAGCTCCCAGACCGCCCCGAATGAGCAGTTCTTC. The chain recombines TRBV7-6 with TRBJ2-1; unclear D gene. Germline V gene sequence: CDR1 SGHVS, CDR2 FNYEAQ. V lost 4 bases to trimming and J lost 7 bases, with 14 bases between them. This CDR3 is 14 amino acids long. Combining the CDR3 with reference TRBV7-6 and TRBJ2-1 gives the whole variable domain GAGVSQSPRYKVTKRGQDVALRCDPISGHVSLYWYRQALGQGPEFLTYFNYEAQQDKSGLPNDRFSAERPEGSISTLTIQRTEQRDSAMYRCASSSQTAPNEQFFGPGTRLTVL.

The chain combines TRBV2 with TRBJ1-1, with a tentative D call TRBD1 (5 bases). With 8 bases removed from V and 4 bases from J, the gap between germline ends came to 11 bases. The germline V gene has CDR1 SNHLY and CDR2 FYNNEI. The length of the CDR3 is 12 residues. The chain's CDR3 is CASGGLSTEAFF. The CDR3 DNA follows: TGTGCCAGCGGGGGACTGAGCACTGAAGCTTTCTTT. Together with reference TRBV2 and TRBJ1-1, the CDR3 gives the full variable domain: EPEVTQTPSHQVTQMGQEVILRCVPISNHLYFYWYRQILGQKVEFLVSFYNNEISEKSEIFDDQFSVERPDGSNFTLKIRSTKLEDSAMYFCASGGLSTEAFFGQGTRLTVV.

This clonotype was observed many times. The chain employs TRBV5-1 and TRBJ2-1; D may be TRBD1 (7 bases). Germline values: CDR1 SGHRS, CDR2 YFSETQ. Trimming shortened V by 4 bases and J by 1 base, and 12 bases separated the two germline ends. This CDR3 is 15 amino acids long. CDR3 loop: CASSLEGQSYNEQFF. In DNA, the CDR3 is TGCGCCAGCAGCCTGGAGGGACAGTCCTACAATGAGCAGTTCTTC.

In DNA, the CDR3 is TGCAGTGCTAAAAAAGGACTAGCGGGAGTATCGAACACCGGGGAGCTGTTTTTT. Its protein is CSAKKGLAGVSNTGELFF. The V gene is TRBV20-1, the J gene TRBJ2-2, with TRBD2 matching over 13 bases. CDR1 and CDR2 (germline): DFQATT, SNEGSKA (reference sequence). V was clipped by 4 bases and J by 0 bases; unmatched bases: 8. CDR3 length: 18 residues.

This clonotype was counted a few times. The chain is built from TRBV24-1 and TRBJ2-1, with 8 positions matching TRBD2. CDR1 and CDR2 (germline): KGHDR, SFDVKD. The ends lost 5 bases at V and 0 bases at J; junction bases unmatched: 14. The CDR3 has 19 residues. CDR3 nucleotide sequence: TGTGCCACCAGTGGAAGAACTAGCGGCGCACGAAACTCCTACAATGAGCAGTTCTTC. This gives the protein CATSGRTSGARNSYNEQFF.

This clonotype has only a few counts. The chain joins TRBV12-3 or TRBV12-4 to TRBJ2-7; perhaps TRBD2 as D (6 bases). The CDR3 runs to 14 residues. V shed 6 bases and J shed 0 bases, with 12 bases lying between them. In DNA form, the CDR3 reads TGTGCCAGCAGAGGGGACTTGAGCTCCTACGAGCAGTACTTC. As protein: CASRGDLSSYEQYF.

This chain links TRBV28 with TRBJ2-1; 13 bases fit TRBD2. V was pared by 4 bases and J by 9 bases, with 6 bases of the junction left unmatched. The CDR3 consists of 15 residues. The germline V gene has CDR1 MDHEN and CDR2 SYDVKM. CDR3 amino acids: CASSSGLAGVFEQFF. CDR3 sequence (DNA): TGTGCCAGCAGTTCCGGACTAGCGGGAGTGTTTGAGCAGTTCTTC.

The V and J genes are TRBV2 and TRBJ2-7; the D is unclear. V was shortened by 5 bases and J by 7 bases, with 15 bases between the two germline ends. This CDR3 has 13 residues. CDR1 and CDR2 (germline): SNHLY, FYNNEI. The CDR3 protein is CASSLIEVLEQYV. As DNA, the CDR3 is TGTGCCAGCAGTTTGATTGAGGTTTTGGAGCAGTACGTC.

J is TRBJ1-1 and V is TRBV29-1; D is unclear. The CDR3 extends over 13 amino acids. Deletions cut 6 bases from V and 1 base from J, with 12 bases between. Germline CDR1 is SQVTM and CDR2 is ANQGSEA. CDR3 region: CSVERTKNTEAFF. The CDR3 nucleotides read TGCAGCGTGGAACGGACGAAGAACACTGAAGCTTTCTTT.

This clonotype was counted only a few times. CDR3 sequence reads: CASSLGLPGQGISDTQYF. The CDR3 region has the DNA TGTGCCAGCAGTTTAGGCCTACCGGGACAGGGTATTTCGGATACGCAGTATTTT. The chain employs TRBV12-3 or TRBV12-4 and TRBJ2-3, with 9 bases aligning to TRBD1. The CDR3 has 18 amino acids. V lost 1 base and J lost 6; bases outside the gene matches: 14.

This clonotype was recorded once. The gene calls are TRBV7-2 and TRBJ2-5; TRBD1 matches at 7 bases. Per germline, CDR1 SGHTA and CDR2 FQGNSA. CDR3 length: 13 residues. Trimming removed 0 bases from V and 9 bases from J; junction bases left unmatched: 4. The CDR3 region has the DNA TGTGCCAGCAGCTTAGCGGCCCAGGGGGCCCAGTACTTC. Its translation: CASSLAAQGAQYF.

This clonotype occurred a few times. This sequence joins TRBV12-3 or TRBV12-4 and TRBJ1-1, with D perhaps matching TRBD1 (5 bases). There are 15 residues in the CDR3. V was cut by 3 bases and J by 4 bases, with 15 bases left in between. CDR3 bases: TGTGCCAGCAGTTTCCTGGGCGGAGGGGCCACTGAAGCTTTCTTT. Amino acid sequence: CASSFLGGGATEAFF.

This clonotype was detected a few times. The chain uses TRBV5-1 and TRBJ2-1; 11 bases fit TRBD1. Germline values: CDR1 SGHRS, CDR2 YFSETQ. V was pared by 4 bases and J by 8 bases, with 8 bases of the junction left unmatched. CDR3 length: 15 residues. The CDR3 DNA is TGCGCCAGCAGCGGGGAGGGACAGGGGGTCGATGAGCAGTTCTTC. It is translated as CASSGEGQGVDEQFF.

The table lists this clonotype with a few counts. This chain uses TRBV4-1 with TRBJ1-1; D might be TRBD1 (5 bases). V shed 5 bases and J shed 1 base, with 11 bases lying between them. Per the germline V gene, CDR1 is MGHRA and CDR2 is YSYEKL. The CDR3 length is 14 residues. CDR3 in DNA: TGCGCCAGCAGCGCAAGGGGCCAGAACACTGAAGCTTTCTTT. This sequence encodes CASSARGQNTEAFF.

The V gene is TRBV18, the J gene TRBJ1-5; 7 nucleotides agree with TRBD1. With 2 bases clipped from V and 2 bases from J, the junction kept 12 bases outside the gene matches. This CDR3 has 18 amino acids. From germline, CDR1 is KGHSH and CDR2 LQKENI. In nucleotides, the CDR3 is TGTGCCAGCTCACCAGCCCGCCCACAGGGGCTCGGCAATCAGCCCCAGCATTTT. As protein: CASSPARPQGLGNQPQHF. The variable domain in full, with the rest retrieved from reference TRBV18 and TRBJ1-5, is NAGVMQNPRHLVRRRGQEARLRCSPMKGHSHVYWYRQLPEEGLKFMVYLQKENIIDESGMPKERFSAEFPKEGPSILRIQQVVRGDSAAYFCASSPARPQGLGNQPQHFGDGTRLSIL.

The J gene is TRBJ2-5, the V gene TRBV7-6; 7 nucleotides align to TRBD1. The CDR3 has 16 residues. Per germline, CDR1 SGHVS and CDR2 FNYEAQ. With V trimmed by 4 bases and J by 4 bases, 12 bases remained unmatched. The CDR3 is CASSWSTGDRGETQYF. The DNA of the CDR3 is TGTGCCAGCAGCTGGAGCACAGGGGATCGTGGAGAGACCCAGTACTTC.

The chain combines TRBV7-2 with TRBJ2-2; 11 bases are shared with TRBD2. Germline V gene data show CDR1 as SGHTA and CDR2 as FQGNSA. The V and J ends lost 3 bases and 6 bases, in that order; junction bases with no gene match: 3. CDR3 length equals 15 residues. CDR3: CASSFQLAGAGELFF. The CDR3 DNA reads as TGTGCCAGCAGCTTTCAACTAGCGGGAGCCGGGGAGCTGTTTTTT.

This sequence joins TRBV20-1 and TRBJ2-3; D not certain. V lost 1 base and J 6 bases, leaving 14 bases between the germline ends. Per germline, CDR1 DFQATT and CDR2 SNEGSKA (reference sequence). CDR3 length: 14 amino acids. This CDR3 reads CSARGVHNADTQYF. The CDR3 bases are TGCAGTGCTAGAGGGGTCCACAATGCGGATACGCAGTATTTT.

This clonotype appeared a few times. For the CDR3, the DNA is TGTGCCAGCAGCGTAGTTAGCCCGGGACTGCCCGTCGCCCTCTACAATGAGCAGTTCTTC. This codes for CASSVVSPGLPVALYNEQFF. The rearrangement joins TRBV9 to TRBJ2-1; D possibly corresponds to TRBD2 (6 bases). V was pared by 0 bases and J by 3 bases, with 25 bases between. This CDR3 is built from 20 residues. Germline values: CDR1 SGDLS, CDR2 YYNGEE.

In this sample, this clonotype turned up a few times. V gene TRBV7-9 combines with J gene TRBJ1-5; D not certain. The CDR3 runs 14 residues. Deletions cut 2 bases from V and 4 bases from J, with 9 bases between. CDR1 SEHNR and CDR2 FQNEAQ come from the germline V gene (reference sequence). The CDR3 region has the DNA TGTGCCAGCAGCTTAAGTGAGGGAAATCAGCCCCAGCATTTT. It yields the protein CASSLSEGNQPQHF.

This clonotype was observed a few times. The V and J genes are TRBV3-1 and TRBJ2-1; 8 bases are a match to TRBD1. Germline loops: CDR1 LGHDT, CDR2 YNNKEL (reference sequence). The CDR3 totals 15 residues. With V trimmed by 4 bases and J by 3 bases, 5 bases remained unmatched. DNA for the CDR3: TGTGCCAGCAGCCTCAGGGGGCACAACTACAATGAGCAGTTCTTC. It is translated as CASSLRGHNYNEQFF.

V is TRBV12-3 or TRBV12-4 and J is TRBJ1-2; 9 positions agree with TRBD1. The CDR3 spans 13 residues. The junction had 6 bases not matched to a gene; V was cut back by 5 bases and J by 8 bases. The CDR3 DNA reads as TGTGCCAGCAGTCGCACAGGGGGCACGGGCTACACCTTC. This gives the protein CASSRTGGTGYTF.